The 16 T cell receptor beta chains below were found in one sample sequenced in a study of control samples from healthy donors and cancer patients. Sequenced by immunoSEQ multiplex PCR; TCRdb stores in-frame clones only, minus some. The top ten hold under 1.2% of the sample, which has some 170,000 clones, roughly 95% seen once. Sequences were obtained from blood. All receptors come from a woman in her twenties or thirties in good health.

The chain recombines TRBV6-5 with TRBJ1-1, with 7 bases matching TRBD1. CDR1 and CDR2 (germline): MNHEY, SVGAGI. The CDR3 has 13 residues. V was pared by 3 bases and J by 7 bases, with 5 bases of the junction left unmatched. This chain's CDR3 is CASSYGDSVEAFF. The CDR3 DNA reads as TGTGCCAGCAGTTATGGGGACAGTGTTGAAGCTTTCTTT.

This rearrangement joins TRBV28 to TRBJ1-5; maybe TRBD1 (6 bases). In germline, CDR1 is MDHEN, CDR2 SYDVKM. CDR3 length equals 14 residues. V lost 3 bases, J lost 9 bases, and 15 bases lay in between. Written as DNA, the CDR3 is TGTGCCAGCAGTTTTGGGGGGCGCGCCCGGCCCCAGCATTTT. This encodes CASSFGGRARPQHF.

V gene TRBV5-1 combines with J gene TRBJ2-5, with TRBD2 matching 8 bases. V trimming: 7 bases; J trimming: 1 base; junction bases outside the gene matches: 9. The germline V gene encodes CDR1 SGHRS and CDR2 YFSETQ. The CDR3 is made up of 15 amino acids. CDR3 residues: CASGHQRGPQETQYF. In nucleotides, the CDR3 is TGCGCCAGCGGGCACCAGCGGGGGCCCCAAGAGACCCAGTACTTC.

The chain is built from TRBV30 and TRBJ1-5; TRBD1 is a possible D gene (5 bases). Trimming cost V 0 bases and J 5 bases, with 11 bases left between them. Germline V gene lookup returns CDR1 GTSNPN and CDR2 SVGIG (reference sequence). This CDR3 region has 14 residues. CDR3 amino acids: CAWSVSGTHQPQHF. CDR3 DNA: TGTGCCTGGAGTGTCTCAGGGACCCATCAGCCCCAGCATTTT. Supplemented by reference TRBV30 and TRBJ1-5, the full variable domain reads SQTIHQWPATLVQPVGSPLSLECTVEGTSNPNLYWYRQAAGRGLQLLFYSVGIGQISSEVPQNLSASRPQDRQFILSSKKLLLSDSGFYLCAWSVSGTHQPQHFGDGTRLSIL.

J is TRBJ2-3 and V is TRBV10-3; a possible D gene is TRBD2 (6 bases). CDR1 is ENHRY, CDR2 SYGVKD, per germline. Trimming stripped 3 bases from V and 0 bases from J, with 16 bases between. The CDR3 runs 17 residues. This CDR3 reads CAISENFPGTSTDTQYF. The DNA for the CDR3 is TGTGCCATCAGTGAAAATTTTCCGGGGACTAGCACAGATACGCAGTATTTT.

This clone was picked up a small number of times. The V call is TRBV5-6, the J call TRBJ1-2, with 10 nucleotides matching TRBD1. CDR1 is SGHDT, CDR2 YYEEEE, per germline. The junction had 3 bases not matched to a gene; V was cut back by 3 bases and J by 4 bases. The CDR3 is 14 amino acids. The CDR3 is CASSWGQGFYGYTF. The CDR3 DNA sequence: TGTGCCAGCAGCTGGGGACAGGGGTTCTATGGCTACACCTTC.

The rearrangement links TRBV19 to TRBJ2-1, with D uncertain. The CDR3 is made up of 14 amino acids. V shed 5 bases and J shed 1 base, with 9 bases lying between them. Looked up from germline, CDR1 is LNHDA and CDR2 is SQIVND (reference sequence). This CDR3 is CASSPGFSYNEQFF. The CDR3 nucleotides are TGTGCCAGTAGTCCGGGCTTTTCCTACAATGAGCAGTTCTTC.

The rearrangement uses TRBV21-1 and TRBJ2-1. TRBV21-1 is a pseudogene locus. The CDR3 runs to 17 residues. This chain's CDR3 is CASSDVSGPPDYNEQFF. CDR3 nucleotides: TGTGCCAGCAGCGATGTTTCCGGACCACCCGATTACAATGAGCAGTTCTTC.

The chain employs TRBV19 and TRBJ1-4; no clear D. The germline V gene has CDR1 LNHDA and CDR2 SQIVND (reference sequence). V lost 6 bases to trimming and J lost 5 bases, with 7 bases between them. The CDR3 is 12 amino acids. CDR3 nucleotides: TGTGCCAGTAGCCACGTAAATGAAAAACTGTTTTTT. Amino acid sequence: CASSHVNEKLFF.

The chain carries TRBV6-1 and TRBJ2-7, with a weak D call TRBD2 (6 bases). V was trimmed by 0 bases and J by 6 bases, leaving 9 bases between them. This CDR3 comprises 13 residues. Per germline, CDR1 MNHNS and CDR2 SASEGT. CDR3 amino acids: CASSEAGLPEQYF. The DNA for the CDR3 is TGTGCCAGCAGTGAAGCGGGACTGCCCGAGCAGTACTTC.

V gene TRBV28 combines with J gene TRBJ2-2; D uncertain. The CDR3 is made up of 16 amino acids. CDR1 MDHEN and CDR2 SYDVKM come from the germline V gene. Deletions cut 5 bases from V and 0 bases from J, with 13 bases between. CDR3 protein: CASSPRRFTNTGELFF. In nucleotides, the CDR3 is TGTGCCAGCAGTCCGCGTAGATTCACGAACACCGGGGAGCTGTTTTTT. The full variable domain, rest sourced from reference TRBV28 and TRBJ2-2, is DVKVTQSSRYLVKRTGEKVFLECVQDMDHENMFWYRQDPGLGLRLIYFSYDVKMKEKGDIPEGYSVSREKKERFSLILESASTNQTSMYLCASSPRRFTNTGELFFGEGSRLTVL.

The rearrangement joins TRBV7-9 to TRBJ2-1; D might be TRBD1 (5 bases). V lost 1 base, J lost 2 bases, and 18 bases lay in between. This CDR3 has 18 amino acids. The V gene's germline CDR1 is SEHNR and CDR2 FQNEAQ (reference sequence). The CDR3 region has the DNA TGTGCCAGCAGCTTAGACGACCCAGGGCCACGACCCTACAATGAGCAGTTCTTC. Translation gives CASSLDDPGPRPYNEQFF.

The CDR3 region has the DNA TGTGCCTGGAGTGTACTAGAGGTCAGGGGGAGGACTAATGAAAAACTGTTTTTT. Encoded protein: CAWSVLEVRGRTNEKLFF. The chain carries TRBV30 and TRBJ1-4; 7 positions agree with TRBD1. The V segment lost 0 bases and the J segment 2 bases; nucleotides outside the gene matches: 12. This CDR3 comprises 18 residues. CDR1 and CDR2 from the germline V gene are GTSNPN and SVGIG (reference sequence).

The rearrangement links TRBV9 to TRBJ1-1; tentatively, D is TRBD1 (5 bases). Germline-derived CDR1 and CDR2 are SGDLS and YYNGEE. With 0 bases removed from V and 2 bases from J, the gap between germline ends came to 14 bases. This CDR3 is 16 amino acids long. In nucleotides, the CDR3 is TGTGCCAGCAGCGTAGGTCTGGAGGGGCGTAACACTGAAGCTTTCTTT. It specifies CASSVGLEGRNTEAFF. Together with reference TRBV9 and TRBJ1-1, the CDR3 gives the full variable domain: DSGVTQTPKHLITATGQRVTLRCSPRSGDLSVYWYQQSLDQGLQFLIQYYNGEERAKGNILERFSAQQFPDLHSELNLSSLELGDSALYFCASSVGLEGRNTEAFFGQGTRLTVV.

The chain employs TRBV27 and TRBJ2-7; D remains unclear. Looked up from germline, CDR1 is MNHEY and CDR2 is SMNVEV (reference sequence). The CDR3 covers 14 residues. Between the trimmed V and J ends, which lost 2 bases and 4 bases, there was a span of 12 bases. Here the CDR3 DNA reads TGTGCCAGCAGTTTAGGAGACCGACCATACGAGCAGTACTTC. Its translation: CASSLGDRPYEQYF.

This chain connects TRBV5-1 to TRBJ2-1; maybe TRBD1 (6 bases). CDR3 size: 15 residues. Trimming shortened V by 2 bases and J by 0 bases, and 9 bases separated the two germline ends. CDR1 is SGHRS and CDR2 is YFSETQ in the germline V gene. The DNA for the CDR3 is TGCGCCAGCAGCTTTCGGACAGACTCCTACAATGAGCAGTTCTTC. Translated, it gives CASSFRTDSYNEQFF.